What follows are 30 T cell receptor beta chains derived from one specimen sequenced in a study of cytotoxic CD8 clonotypes in ibrutinib-treated CLL. The protocol was immunoSEQ multiplex PCR, while the TCRdb copy is restricted to in-frame clones and leaves out a portion. Seen here are tens of thousands of clones, 60% to 75% observed once, and the top ten hold about 13%. Material: PBMCs, obtained after 12 months of ibrutinib treatment. The receptors originated from a human donor with chronic lymphocytic leukemia.

V is TRBV7-2 and J is TRBJ2-1; no clear D. The CDR3 loop spans 13 amino acids. CDR1 and CDR2 from the germline V gene are SGHTA and FQGNSA. V gave up 10 bases and J gave up 6 bases, with 16 bases separating them. CDR3 loop: CATDNRPTNEQFF. Here the CDR3 DNA reads TGTGCCACCGACAATCGACCGACCAATGAGCAGTTCTTC.

This chain links TRBV30 with TRBJ2-1, with D hard to call. This CDR3 is built from 11 residues. Trimming stripped 3 bases from V and 10 bases from J, with 10 bases between. Germline CDR1 and CDR2: GTSNPN and SVGIG (reference sequence). CDR3 nucleotide sequence: TGTGCCTGGAGAATCCCCTGGGAGCAGTTCTTC. It is translated as CAWRIPWEQFF.

The chain is built from TRBV2 and TRBJ1-2, with TRBD1 matching 9 bases. CDR1 SNHLY and CDR2 FYNNEI come from the germline V gene. With V trimmed by 6 bases and J by 0 bases, 5 bases remained unmatched. This CDR3 spans 15 amino acids. The CDR3 sequence: CASSGGQGANYGYTF. CDR3 DNA sequence: TGTGCCAGCAGCGGGGGACAGGGAGCTAACTATGGCTACACCTTC.

This clone was picked up a small number of times. This sequence joins TRBV7-7 and TRBJ1-5; no clear D. Germline values: CDR1 SSHAT, CDR2 FNYEAQ (reference sequence). This CDR3 has 13 amino acids. Between the trimmed V and J ends, which lost 0 bases and 4 bases, there was a span of 4 bases. Here the CDR3 reads CASSLAVNQPQHF. The CDR3 DNA reads TGTGCCAGCAGCTTAGCGGTTAATCAGCCCCAGCATTTT.

The gene calls are TRBV7-2 and TRBJ1-5; D is possibly TRBD1 (5 bases). Germline V gene data show CDR1 as SGHTA and CDR2 as FQGNSA. V shed 7 bases and J shed 0 bases, with 13 bases lying between them. The CDR3 runs 15 residues. As DNA, the CDR3 is TGTGCCAGCACCCTGGGGGGAAATAGCAATCAGCCCCAGCATTTT. Translating it yields CASTLGGNSNQPQHF.

Points on this clone: This CDR3 is also generated by other DNA sequences in the sample. The chain carries TRBV6-4 and TRBJ2-3; a weak D match, TRBD2 (5 bases). CDR3 size: 13 residues. Trimming took 5 bases from V and 0 from J, leaving 6 bases between them. The V gene's germline CDR1 is MRHNA and CDR2 SNTAGT. The CDR3 coding sequence is TGTGCCAGCAGTAGCGGAAGCACAGATACGCAGTATTTT. Its protein product is CASSSGSTDTQYF.

This chain links TRBV28 with TRBJ2-7; no definite D call. Germline-derived CDR1 and CDR2 are MDHEN and SYDVKM. The CDR3 sequence is 12 residues long. Trimming removed 2 bases at V and 2 bases at J, with 4 bases between. CDR3 DNA: TGTGCCAGCAGTTTACTCGCCTACGAGCAGTACTTC. This codes for CASSLLAYEQYF.

J is TRBJ2-7 and V is TRBV19; possible D gene TRBD1, 5 bases. CDR1 and CDR2 from the germline V gene are LNHDA and SQIVND (reference sequence). Trimming pared 3 bases from V and 2 bases from J, leaving 8 bases between. The length of the CDR3 is 13 residues. In DNA, the CDR3 is TGTGCCAGTAGTATCCCAGGGACCTACGAGCAGTACTTC. Protein: CASSIPGTYEQYF. The variable domain in full, with the rest retrieved from reference TRBV19 and TRBJ2-7, is DGGITQSPKYLFRKEGQNVTLSCEQNLNHDAMYWYRQDPGQGLRLIYYSQIVNDFQKGDIAEGYSVSREKKESFPLTVTSAQKNPTAFYLCASSIPGTYEQYFGPGTRLTVT.

This clone was counted a few times. This rearrangement joins TRBV5-5 to TRBJ1-1; no firm D call. This CDR3 contains 14 residues. V was clipped by 0 bases and J by 4 bases, with 10 bases between them. CDR1 is SGHKS, CDR2 YYEKEE, per germline (reference sequence). The CDR3 here is CASSLGARGTEAFF. The CDR3 DNA sequence: TGTGCCAGCAGCTTGGGCGCCCGAGGCACTGAAGCTTTCTTT.

The chain links TRBV5-4 to TRBJ1-3; 9 bases match TRBD1. Trimming removed 3 bases from V and 0 bases from J; junction bases left unmatched: 13. Germline CDR1 reads SGHNT; CDR2 reads YYREEE (reference sequence). The CDR3 sequence is 19 residues long. The CDR3 DNA reads as TGTGCCAGCAGCTCGCCGGGACAGGGAAGAGTAGACTCTGGAAACACCATATATTTT. This gives the protein CASSSPGQGRVDSGNTIYF.

This rearrangement joins TRBV7-2 to TRBJ2-1; D may be TRBD1 or TRBD2 (6 bases each). CDR3 size: 15 residues. In germline, CDR1 is SGHTA, CDR2 FQGNSA. The V end lost 1 base, the J end lost 7 bases, and 14 bases lay between the germline ends. CDR3 loop: CASSLVGGIRNEQFF. CDR3 nucleotide sequence: TGTGCCAGCAGCTTAGTCGGGGGCATTAGGAATGAGCAGTTCTTC.

This clone was seen just once. The chain carries TRBV30 and TRBJ1-5, with D possibly TRBD1 on 6 matching bases. The CDR3 length is 14 residues. The ends were cut back, 0 bases at V and 1 base at J, with 7 bases in the middle. CDR1 and CDR2 from the germline V gene are GTSNPN and SVGIG (reference sequence). CDR3 loop: CAWSVQGSNQPQHF. Written as DNA, the CDR3 is TGTGCCTGGAGTGTACAGGGCAGCAATCAGCCCCAGCATTTT. The variable domain in full, completed from reference TRBV30 and TRBJ1-5, reads SQTIHQWPATLVQPVGSPLSLECTVEGTSNPNLYWYRQAAGRGLQLLFYSVGIGQISSEVPQNLSASRPQDRQFILSSKKLLLSDSGFYLCAWSVQGSNQPQHFGDGTRLSIL.

The chain links TRBV6-5 to TRBJ1-2; the match to TRBD1 covers 7 bases. The CDR3 has 14 residues. Germline CDR1 and CDR2: MNHEY and SVGAGI. V lost 7 bases to trimming and J lost 7 bases; unmatched junction nucleotides: 12. The CDR3 loop reads CASTKNPGGLGYTF. CDR3 DNA sequence: TGTGCCAGCACCAAAAACCCAGGGGGTCTTGGCTACACCTTC.

The V gene is TRBV6-8, the J gene TRBJ1-5; D remains unclear. The V gene lost 6 bases and the J gene lost 2 bases, with 14 bases spanning the gap. Germline assignment: CDR1 MNHGY and CDR2 SAAAGT. CDR3 length equals 15 residues. The CDR3 loop reads CASSPLGRGNQPQHF. As DNA, the CDR3 is TGTGCCAGCAGCCCCCTTGGTCGGGGCAATCAGCCCCAGCATTTT.

This clone was counted only a few times. Here the CDR3 DNA reads TGTGCCAGCAGCTTTACAGGGGGTTACACTGAAGCTTTCTTT. Amino acid sequence: CASSFTGGYTEAFF. The J gene is TRBJ1-1, the V gene TRBV5-4; 8 bases align to TRBD1. Germline V gives CDR1 SGHNT, CDR2 YYREEE (reference sequence). The junction had 3 bases not matched to a gene; V was cut back by 2 bases and J by 3 bases. The CDR3 extends over 14 amino acids.

V usage is TRBV27 and J usage is TRBJ1-1; no clear D. Germline lookup yields CDR1 MNHEY and CDR2 SMNVEV (reference sequence). There are 14 residues in the CDR3. Trimming stripped 1 base from V and 1 base from J, with 7 bases between. The CDR3 loop reads CASSLFGPNTEAFF. The DNA of the CDR3 is TGTGCCAGCAGTTTATTCGGACCGAACACTGAAGCTTTCTTT.

The chain has TRBV5-4 and TRBJ2-7; 9 bases are shared with TRBD2. Trimming cost V 4 bases and J 3 bases; bases outside gene matches: 14. Germline V lookup: CDR1 SGHNT, CDR2 YYREEE (reference sequence). The CDR3 totals 17 residues. The CDR3 bases are TGTGCCAGCAGCCCAGCGGGGACTAGCTCCCGACACTACGAGCAGTACTTC. Its translation: CASSPAGTSSRHYEQYF.

The chain uses TRBV6-5 and TRBJ2-7, with D hard to call. This CDR3 contains 14 residues. V lost 0 bases and J 6 bases, leaving 12 bases between the germline ends. Germline V gives CDR1 MNHEY, CDR2 SVGAGI. CDR3 region: CASSYSNQLLEQYF. The CDR3 DNA is TGTGCCAGCAGTTACTCGAATCAGTTACTCGAGCAGTACTTC.

In its sample, this clone was seen a few times. The chain uses TRBV6-1 and TRBJ2-1, with TRBD2 identical over 12 bases. The CDR3 covers 15 residues. The germline CDR1 and CDR2 sequences are MNHNS and SASEGT. The V segment lost 4 bases and the J segment 9 bases; nucleotides outside the gene matches: 7. The CDR3 coding sequence is TGTGCCAGCAGTGTGACTAGCGGGAGAGTGGCTGAGCAGTTCTTC. Encoded protein: CASSVTSGRVAEQFF.

The V gene is TRBV30, the J gene TRBJ1-4; 10 bases match TRBD1. The junction had 2 bases not matched to a gene; V was cut back by 1 base and J by 6 bases. Germline assignment: CDR1 GTSNPN and CDR2 SVGIG (reference sequence). The CDR3 covers 14 residues. The CDR3 loop reads CAWSGDRGHEKLFF. The CDR3 DNA reads TGTGCCTGGAGTGGGGACAGGGGCCATGAAAAACTGTTTTTT.

This CDR3 is CASSQARGQTYNEQFF. For the CDR3, the DNA is TGTGCCAGCAGCCAAGCGCGGGGGCAGACCTACAATGAGCAGTTCTTC. The V gene is TRBV11-2, the J gene TRBJ2-1, with a possible D match to TRBD2 (7 bases). Germline CDR1 reads SGHAT; CDR2 reads FQNNGV. This CDR3 is built from 16 residues. V lost 5 bases and J 2 bases, leaving 16 bases between the germline ends. The complete variable domain, with remaining parts taken from reference TRBV11-2 and TRBJ2-1, reads EAGVAQSPRYKIIEKRQSVAFWCNPISGHATLYWYQQILGQGPKLLIQFQNNGVVDDSQLPKDRFSAERLKGVDSTLKIQPAKLEDSAVYLCASSQARGQTYNEQFFGPGTRLTVL.

This clone was observed a few times. The V gene is TRBV28, the J gene TRBJ1-1; D uncertain. CDR1 MDHEN and CDR2 SYDVKM come from the germline V gene. This CDR3 spans 12 amino acids. V lost 2 bases, J lost 10 bases, and 11 bases lay in between. CDR3 sequence: CASSLRTMVAFF. As DNA, the CDR3 is TGTGCCAGCAGTTTACGTACGATGGTAGCTTTCTTT. The full variable domain, with the rest looked up from reference TRBV28 and TRBJ1-1, is DVKVTQSSRYLVKRTGEKVFLECVQDMDHENMFWYRQDPGLGLRLIYFSYDVKMKEKGDIPEGYSVSREKKERFSLILESASTNQTSMYLCASSLRTMVAFFGQGTRLTVV.

This clone has just a few counts. V usage is TRBV11-3 and J usage is TRBJ1-4, with 10 bases matching TRBD1. After removal of 4 bases from V and 7 bases from J, the junction contained 12 bases not matched to a gene. The CDR3 consists of 17 residues. CDR1 is SGHNT and CDR2 is YENEEA in the germline V gene. The CDR3 DNA is TGTGCCAGCAGCTCAACCCCGCGGGGACAGGGGAGTGAAAAACTGTTTTTT. Amino acids: CASSSTPRGQGSEKLFF.

The J gene is TRBJ1-5, the V gene TRBV19, with 9 bases lining up with TRBD1. The CDR3 runs to 14 residues. Trimming removed 6 bases from V and 6 bases from J; junction bases left unmatched: 6. Germline CDR1 LNHDA, CDR2 SQIVND (reference sequence). The CDR3 region is CASSWTGEGQPQHF. The CDR3 DNA follows: TGTGCCAGTAGCTGGACAGGGGAAGGTCAGCCCCAGCATTTT.

CDR3 DNA sequence: TGTGCCAGCAGGATAAGGCCAGGGGCTCGACTGAACACTGAAGCTTTCTTT. Protein product: CASRIRPGARLNTEAFF. The rearrangement joins TRBV28 to TRBJ1-1, with D possibly TRBD1 on 6 matching bases. This CDR3 is 17 amino acids long. CDR1 is MDHEN and CDR2 is SYDVKM in the germline V gene. V dropped 6 bases and J dropped 0 bases, with 20 bases sitting between them.

The chain recombines TRBV7-2 with TRBJ2-1, with TRBD2 matching over 14 bases. The CDR3 runs 16 residues. The germline V gene has CDR1 SGHTA and CDR2 FQGNSA. With V trimmed by 0 bases and J by 6 bases, 1 base remained unmatched. CDR3 nucleotide sequence: TGTGCCAGCAGCTTAGCTGGGACTAGCGGGAGCAATGAGCAGTTCTTC. Translating it yields CASSLAGTSGSNEQFF.

This clone was found a few times. The chain carries TRBV28 and TRBJ2-7; D call uncertain. V lost 6 bases and J lost 0, with 15 bases in between. Looked up from germline, CDR1 is MDHEN and CDR2 is SYDVKM. The CDR3 is 15 amino acids. CDR3 residues: CASSLQPPSSYEQYF. CDR3 nucleotide sequence: TGTGCCAGCAGCCTACAGCCCCCGAGCTCCTACGAGCAGTACTTC.

V and J are TRBV9 and TRBJ2-3, with D unresolved. This CDR3 is 15 amino acids long. The germline V gene encodes CDR1 SGDLS and CDR2 YYNGEE. The ends were cut back, 2 bases at V and 0 bases at J, with 10 bases in the middle. The DNA of the CDR3 is TGTGCCAGCAGCGTGACGGTATCTAGCACAGATACGCAGTATTTT. Translated: CASSVTVSSTDTQYF.

This clone was recorded once. V and J are TRBV6-5 and TRBJ1-1; possibly TRBD1 for D (6 bases). The germline V gene has CDR1 MNHEY and CDR2 SVGAGI. V was shortened by 2 bases and J by 7 bases, with 14 bases between the two germline ends. The CDR3 is 14 residues long. DNA of the CDR3: TGTGCCAGCAGTTACACCTGGGACAAACTTGAAGCTTTCTTT. Encoded protein: CASSYTWDKLEAFF.

This chain joins TRBV15 and TRBJ2-7; D uncertain. The CDR3 is 13 residues long. Trimming shortened V by 0 bases and J by 4 bases, and 7 bases separated the two germline ends. CDR1 is LNHNV, CDR2 YYDKDF, per germline (reference sequence). The CDR3 spells CATSRDSRYEQYF. The CDR3 coding sequence is TGTGCCACCAGCAGAGATAGCAGGTACGAGCAGTACTTC.